The rows below give T cell receptor beta chains drawn from one sample of a study of T cells in Graves' hyperthyroidism and ophthalmopathy. TCRdb re-analysed the multiplex PCR reads in MiXCR, keeping a single row per CDR3 protein. Here the sample spans some 270,000 distinct CDR3 sequences, around 25% being singletons. Sequenced material: blood. The receptors here all came from a woman in her 40s with Graves' ophthalmopathy. Both conserved end residues are part of each CDR3. D genes are given only for firm matches. Clone size is stated in some rows and not others, as once, few, many or a class when expanded.

abundance,v_gene,d_gene,j_gene,CDR3nt,CDR3aa
many,TRBV11-3,NA,TRBJ2-5,TGTGCCAGCAGCTTTACAGCTCAAGAGACCCAGTACTTC,CASSFTAQETQYF
many,TRBV5-1,NA,TRBJ2-5,TGCGCCAGCAGCTTGTGGGAGGCTGGAGAGACCCAGTACTTC,CASSLWEAGETQYF
NA,TRBV15,NA,TRBJ2-3,TGTGCCACCAGCAGAGATCCGGGGCGACGCACAGATACGCAGTATTTT,CATSRDPGRRTDTQYF
NA,TRBV6-2/TRBV6-3,NA,TRBJ2-7,TGTGCCAGCAGCCGTCTAGATTACGAGCAGTACTTC,CASSRLDYEQYF
many,TRBV27,TRBD2,TRBJ2-7,TGTGCCAGCAGGCCGGGACTAGCCTACGAGCAGTACTTC,CASRPGLAYEQYF
NA,TRBV6-1,NA,TRBJ1-2,TGTGCCAGCAGTGAATACGACAGGAGTACCTATGGCTACACCTTC,CASSEYDRSTYGYTF
many,TRBV9,NA,TRBJ2-5,TGTGCCAGCAGCAGGGGTGCGGCGTCAGAGACCCAGTACTTC,CASSRGAASETQYF
NA,TRBV6-5,NA,TRBJ2-2,TGTGCCAGCAGTTTAGACCCCGGCATCGGGGAGCTGTTTTTT,CASSLDPGIGELFF
many,TRBV27,NA,TRBJ2-2,TGTGCCAGCAGTTCCCCGGGACTTTCGGATCCCGGGGGGCTGTTTTTT,CASSSPGLSDPGGLFF
many,TRBV14,TRBD1,TRBJ1-5,TGTGCCAGCAGCCAATTAAAACCGGGACAGGGGTTAGATCAGCCCCAGCATTTT,CASSQLKPGQGLDQPQHF
NA,TRBV6-1,NA,TRBJ1-1,TGTGCCAGCAGTGAAGTGGTGAACACTGAAGCTTTCTTT,CASSEVVNTEAFF
many,TRBV29-1,NA,TRBJ2-2,TGCAGCGTTGAAGATCCTAGTGTGGCGGGCGCGAACACCGGGGAGCTGTTTTTT,CSVEDPSVAGANTGELFF
NA,TRBV7-3,NA,TRBJ1-1,TGTGCCAGCAGCCCTACCGGGGGGGCCTCAAAGAACACTGAAGCTTTCTTT,CASSPTGGASKNTEAFF
NA,TRBV12-5,TRBD2,TRBJ2-5,TGTGCTAGTGGTTTGCCCTCTAGCGGGGGGGCCTCTCAAGAGACCCAGTACTTC,CASGLPSSGGASQETQYF
NA,TRBV6-1,NA,TRBJ1-1,TGTGCCAGCAGTGAAGGGCTGGGGATGAACACTGAGGCTTTCTTT,CASSEGLGMNTEAFF
many,TRBV7-9,NA,TRBJ1-2,TGTGCCAGCAGCCTTCCAGGGATAGGATCCTATGGCTACACCTTC,CASSLPGIGSYGYTF
NA,TRBV11-2,TRBD2,TRBJ2-3,TGTGCCAGCAGCTTAGGAATAGTTAGCGGGAGAAATTTAGATACGCAGTATTTT,CASSLGIVSGRNLDTQYF
many,TRBV9,NA,TRBJ2-2,TGTGCCAGCAGCGTAGCCCAGAACACCGGGGAGCTGTTTTTT,CASSVAQNTGELFF
many,TRBV2,NA,TRBJ2-7,TGTGCCAGCAGTCCCTTAGCTGCGGGCACCTACGAGCAGTACTTC,CASSPLAAGTYEQYF
many,TRBV27,NA,TRBJ1-2,TGTGCCAGCAGTTTGTCTAGGGGGGGCAACTATGGCTACACCTTC,CASSLSRGGNYGYTF
many,TRBV5-1,NA,TRBJ1-1,TGCGCCAGCAGCTTATCCGTTAACAGGGTGGCGAACACTGAAGCTTTCTTT,CASSLSVNRVANTEAFF
many,TRBV2,NA,TRBJ2-4,TGTGCCAGCGAGCCCTCATTCAAAAACATTCAGTACTTC,CASEPSFKNIQYF
many,TRBV28,NA,TRBJ1-2,TGTGCCAGCAGTAACCGGGGTAGGGTGGAAGGCTACACCTTC,CASSNRGRVEGYTF
NA,TRBV20-1,NA,TRBJ2-5,TGCAGTGGATTGACAACCCTACACCAAGAGACCCAGTACTTC,CSGLTTLHQETQYF
many,TRBV19,TRBD2,TRBJ2-7,TGTGCCAGTAGTATTAGGACTAGCGGGAGACCATCTCCCTACGAGCAGTACTTC,CASSIRTSGRPSPYEQYF
many,TRBV28,TRBD2,TRBJ2-7,TGTGCCAGCAGTGGCCTAGCGGGACCTTACGAGCAGTACTTC,CASSGLAGPYEQYF